These 9 T cell receptor beta chains were sequenced from one sample in a study of cytomegalovirus exposure and HLA in healthy donors. PCR employed 60 Vbeta and 13 Jbeta primers. Profiled with immunoSEQ multiplex PCR; TCRdb holds only in-frame clones, not every one. This table holds tens of thousands of clones, under 80% found once. Sequencing input: PBMCs. These receptors were taken from a woman under 40 in good health and CMV-seronegative.

This clone was counted between two and nine times. The rearrangement joins TRBV19 to TRBJ2-7; TRBD1 might be the D (5 bases). CDR3 length: 13 amino acids. V lost 4 bases to trimming and J lost 0 bases, with 7 bases between them. Germline V gives CDR1 LNHDA, CDR2 SQIVND (reference sequence). CDR3 in amino acids: CASSKGVSYEQYF. In DNA form, the CDR3 reads TGTGCCAGTAGTAAAGGGGTCTCCTACGAGCAGTACTTC.

This chain uses TRBV5-4 with TRBJ2-2; a weak D match, TRBD2 (5 bases). Germline lookup yields CDR1 SGHNT and CDR2 YYREEE (reference sequence). The CDR3 covers 12 residues. V shed 4 bases and J shed 4 bases, with 5 bases lying between them. DNA for the CDR3: TGTGCCAGCAGCGGGAGCACCGGGGAGCTGTTTTTT. Its translation is CASSGSTGELFF.

The chain recombines TRBV28 with TRBJ1-5, with TRBD1 matching 11 bases. The CDR3 covers 15 residues. The germline gives CDR1 MDHEN, CDR2 SYDVKM. Losses at the gene ends were 4 bases for V and 7 bases for J; bases not matched to a gene: 6. CDR3 coding DNA: TGTGCCAGCAGTTCCGGACAGGGGGCATGGCAGCCCCAGCATTTT. This gives the protein CASSSGQGAWQPQHF. The whole variable domain, filled in from reference TRBV28 and TRBJ1-5, reads DVKVTQSSRYLVKRTGEKVFLECVQDMDHENMFWYRQDPGLGLRLIYFSYDVKMKEKGDIPEGYSVSREKKERFSLILESASTNQTSMYLCASSSGQGAWQPQHFGDGTRLSIL.

In its sample, this clone was seen a few times. The chain couples TRBV7-9 to TRBJ1-4, with D possibly TRBD1 on 5 matching bases. Germline CDR1 reads SEHNR; CDR2 reads FQNEAQ (reference sequence). The CDR3 is 14 residues long. Trimming took off 5 bases at V and 3 bases at J, with 10 bases between the two ends. The CDR3 region has the DNA TGTGCCAGCAGCGGCAGGGTGGCTAATGAAAAACTGTTTTTT. Translating gives CASSGRVANEKLFF. The entire variable domain, with the rest obtained from reference TRBV7-9 and TRBJ1-4, is as follows: DTGVSQNPRHKITKRGQNVTFRCDPISEHNRLYWYRQTLGQGPEFLTYFQNEAQLEKSRLLSDRFSAERPKGSFSTLEIQRTEQGDSAMYLCASSGRVANEKLFFGSGTQLSVL.

CDR3 nucleotide sequence: TGTGCCAGCAGTTACTGGACAGGGGCAGAGACCCAGTACTTC. Its translation is CASSYWTGAETQYF. V gene TRBV6-6 combines with J gene TRBJ2-5; 9 bases are shared with TRBD1. Germline loops: CDR1 MNHNY, CDR2 SVGAGI (reference sequence). CDR3 length: 14 residues. J lost 4 bases, V lost 1 base, and 1 base had no gene match.

The chain couples TRBV19 to TRBJ2-1; D perhaps matches TRBD2 (5 bases). V gave up 10 bases and J gave up 7 bases, with 11 bases separating them. The CDR3 spans 11 residues. Germline V gene lookup returns CDR1 LNHDA and CDR2 SQIVND (reference sequence). The CDR3 DNA follows: TGTGCCACCCGGGGATGGAATGAGCAGTTCTTC. Translated, it gives CATRGWNEQFF.

J is TRBJ1-4 and V is TRBV9, with a weak D call TRBD1 (6 bases). Germline V gene data show CDR1 as SGDLS and CDR2 as YYNGEE. The CDR3 consists of 15 residues. Trimming stripped 3 bases from V and 2 bases from J, with 11 bases between. Here the CDR3 reads CASSALRGTNEKLFF. Here the CDR3 DNA reads TGTGCCAGCAGCGCACTCAGGGGTACTAATGAAAAACTGTTTTTT.

This clone showed up just a few times. The V gene is TRBV7-8, the J gene TRBJ1-2; 9 bases map to TRBD1. CDR1 and CDR2 (germline): SGHVS, FQNEAQ. V lost 1 base, J lost 1 base, and 7 bases stayed unmatched. The CDR3 sequence is 17 residues long. The chain's CDR3 is CASSLVVGTGNNYGYTF. CDR3 coding DNA: TGTGCCAGCAGCTTAGTAGTGGGGACAGGGAATAACTATGGCTACACCTTC. Looking up the rest from reference TRBV7-8 and TRBJ1-2 gives the full variable domain: GAGVSQSPRYKVAKRGQDVALRCDPISGHVSLFWYQQALGQGPEFLTYFQNEAQLDKSGLPSDRFFAERPEGSVSTLKIQRTQQEDSAVYLCASSLVVGTGNNYGYTFGSGTRLTVV.

This clone has only one observation. The rearrangement uses TRBV5-1 and TRBJ1-5, with no clear D. The CDR3 spans 15 residues. Trimming took off 4 bases at V and 4 bases at J, with 15 bases between the two ends. Germline V gene data show CDR1 as SGHRS and CDR2 as YFSETQ. CDR3 sequence: CASSPGAGVNQPQHF. DNA for the CDR3: TGCGCCAGCAGCCCCGGTGCGGGCGTAAATCAGCCCCAGCATTTT.